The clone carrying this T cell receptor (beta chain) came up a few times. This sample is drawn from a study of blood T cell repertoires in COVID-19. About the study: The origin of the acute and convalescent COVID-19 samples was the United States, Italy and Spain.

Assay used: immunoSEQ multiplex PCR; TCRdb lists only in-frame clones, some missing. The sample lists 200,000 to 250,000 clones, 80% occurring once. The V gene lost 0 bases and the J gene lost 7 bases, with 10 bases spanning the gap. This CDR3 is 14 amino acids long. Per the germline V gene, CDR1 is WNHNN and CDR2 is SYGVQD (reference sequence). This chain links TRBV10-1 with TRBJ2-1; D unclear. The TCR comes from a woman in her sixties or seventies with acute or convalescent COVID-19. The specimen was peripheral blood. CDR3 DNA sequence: TGCGCCAGCAGTGAGTCTGTTAGTCAAAATGAGCAGTTCTTC. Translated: CASSESVSQNEQFF.